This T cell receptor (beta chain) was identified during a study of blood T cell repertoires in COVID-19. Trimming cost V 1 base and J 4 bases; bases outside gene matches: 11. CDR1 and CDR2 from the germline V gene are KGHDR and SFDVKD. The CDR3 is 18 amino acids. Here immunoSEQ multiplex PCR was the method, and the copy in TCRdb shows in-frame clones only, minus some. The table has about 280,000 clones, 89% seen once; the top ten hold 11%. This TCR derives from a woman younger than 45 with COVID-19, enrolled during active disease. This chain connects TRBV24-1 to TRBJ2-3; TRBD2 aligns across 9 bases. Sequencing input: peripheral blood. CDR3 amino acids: CATSDFSGTSTEADTQYF. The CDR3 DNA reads TGTGCCACCAGTGATTTCTCCGGGACTAGCACCGAGGCAGATACGCAGTATTTT.